Shown below are 15 T cell receptor beta chains from a single sample sequenced in a study of T cell repertoires in cytomegalovirus infection. TCRdb itself ran the reads through MiXCR, one entry per CDR3 protein. Here the sample spans 250,000 to 300,000 distinct CDR3 sequences, under 30% being singletons. Source material: PBMCs. Every receptor here comes from a human donor in good health (CMV status not recorded). Some clones in this sample may be carry-over from other donors' samples.

This clonotype was seen a single time. The chain recombines TRBV6-5 with TRBJ2-1, with 10 bases that match TRBD2. V was clipped by 2 bases and J by 4 bases; unmatched bases: 5. Germline V CDR1 and CDR2: MNHEY, SVGAGI. CDR3 length: 16 residues. The CDR3 sequence is CASSYERGGTYNEQFF. CDR3 DNA: TGTGCCAGCAGTTACGAGCGGGGGGGTACTTACAATGAGCAGTTCTTC.

In this sample, this clonotype turned up many times. The rearrangement links TRBV7-2 to TRBJ2-2; TRBD1 agrees at 9 bases. The ends lost 5 bases at V and 4 bases at J; junction bases unmatched: 11. The CDR3 has 17 amino acids. The germline V gene has CDR1 SGHTA and CDR2 FQGNSA. CDR3 loop: CASSPRRDRVFTGELFF. CDR3 coding DNA: TGTGCCAGCAGCCCTCGCCGGGACAGGGTATTCACCGGGGAGCTGTTTTTT.

In this sample, this clonotype turned up many times. The chain has TRBV12-3 or TRBV12-4 and TRBJ1-5; D remains ambiguous. The CDR3 totals 13 residues. Trimming cost V 6 bases and J 5 bases, with 11 bases left between them. DNA of the CDR3: TGTGCCAGCAGCCTAAGACCCGATCAGCCCCAGCATTTT. Amino acids: CASSLRPDQPQHF.

The chain employs TRBV7-9 and TRBJ1-2; no clear D. The CDR3 spans 13 residues. CDR1 and CDR2 (germline): SEHNR, FQNEAQ (reference sequence). V dropped 5 bases and J dropped 4 bases, with 11 bases sitting between them. Here the CDR3 reads CASSATVSYGYTF. CDR3 nucleotides: TGTGCCAGCAGCGCCACAGTCTCCTATGGCTACACCTTC.

This sequence joins TRBV28 and TRBJ2-5, with D perhaps matching TRBD2 (6 bases). CDR3 length equals 15 residues. Germline CDR1 MDHEN, CDR2 SYDVKM. Trimming cost V 6 bases and J 0 bases, with 14 bases left between them. The CDR3, as DNA: TGTGCCAGCAGACCTTCTAGCGCTCACCAAGAGACCCAGTACTTC. The encoded protein is CASRPSSAHQETQYF.

DNA for the CDR3: TGCGCCAGCAGCTCAAGCGACGGACACTACGAGCAGTACTTC. This gives the protein CASSSSDGHYEQYF. The rearrangement joins TRBV5-1 to TRBJ2-7, with D perhaps TRBD1 (5 bases). V shed 3 bases and J shed 3 bases, with 13 bases lying between them. The CDR3 runs to 14 residues. In germline, CDR1 is SGHRS, CDR2 YFSETQ.

The gene calls are TRBV27 and TRBJ1-1; the D is unclear. This CDR3 is built from 13 residues. The germline CDR1 and CDR2 sequences are MNHEY and SMNVEV (reference sequence). Trimming took off 6 bases at V and 0 bases at J, with 8 bases between the two ends. In DNA, the CDR3 is TGTGCCAGCAGGAGGGAGTTGAACACTGAAGCTTTCTTT. This encodes CASRRELNTEAFF.

This rearrangement joins TRBV7-2 to TRBJ2-1; the match to TRBD1 covers 7 bases. Losses at the gene ends were 1 base for V and 2 bases for J; bases not matched to a gene: 5. CDR1 and CDR2 from the germline V gene are SGHTA and FQGNSA. The CDR3 runs to 16 residues. CDR3 amino acids: CASSLEGGTAYNEQFF. In nucleotides, the CDR3 is TGTGCCAGCAGCTTAGAAGGGGGCACGGCCTACAATGAGCAGTTCTTC.

In the case of this clonotype: A much larger clone lies one base from this, so it may be a read error. The gene calls are TRBV11-2 and TRBJ2-1; D might be TRBD1 or TRBD2, each matching 5 bases. The CDR3 contains 16 residues. V was cut by 0 bases and J by 7 bases, with 16 bases left in between. In germline, CDR1 is SGHAT, CDR2 FQNNGV. In DNA, the CDR3 is TGTGCCAGCAGCTTAGATTTGTCAGGGACGCGTAATGAGCAGTTCTTC. The encoded protein is CASSLDLSGTRNEQFF.

Only a few counts were recorded for this clonotype. The chain carries TRBV7-9 and TRBJ2-5; TRBD1 might be the D (6 bases). The ends were cut back, 5 bases at V and 5 bases at J, with 18 bases in the middle. The germline V gene has CDR1 SEHNR and CDR2 FQNEAQ (reference sequence). The CDR3 extends over 15 amino acids. The CDR3 nucleotides read TGTGCCAGCAGCCCCTTAAGGACAGACCCGGAGACCCAGTACTTC. As protein: CASSPLRTDPETQYF.

This chain uses TRBV6-2 or TRBV6-3 with TRBJ1-5, with D tentatively TRBD1 (5 bases). Between the trimmed V and J ends, which lost 5 bases and 4 bases, there was a span of 6 bases. CDR1 is MNHEY and CDR2 is SVGEGT in the germline V gene. The CDR3 consists of 12 residues. This CDR3 reads CASSRQNQPQHF. The CDR3 nucleotides read TGTGCCAGCAGTAGACAGAATCAGCCCCAGCATTTT.

This clonotype was seen many times. V usage is TRBV7-2 and J usage is TRBJ2-6; D not resolved. The germline CDR1 and CDR2 sequences are SGHTA and FQGNSA. This CDR3 spans 16 amino acids. The ends were cut back, 5 bases at V and 0 bases at J, with 11 bases in the middle. This CDR3 is CASSPAARSGANVLTF. The CDR3 nucleotides read TGTGCCAGCAGCCCCGCAGCGCGCTCTGGGGCCAACGTCCTGACTTTC.

CDR3 sequence: CASSNARGNSGNTIYF. CDR3 sequence (DNA): TGTGCCAGTAGTAATGCGCGAGGAAACTCTGGAAACACCATATATTTT. The genes are TRBV19 and TRBJ1-3; D is unclear. This CDR3 has 16 residues. Per the germline V gene, CDR1 is LNHDA and CDR2 is SQIVND (reference sequence). The V and J ends lost 4 bases and 0 bases respectively, with 13 bases between them.

The V gene is TRBV12-3 or TRBV12-4, the J gene TRBJ1-5; a possible D gene is TRBD1 (5 bases). There are 13 residues in the CDR3. Trimming cost V 3 bases and J 7 bases, with 10 bases left between them. The CDR3 protein is CASSFGGIQPQHF. The CDR3 coding sequence is TGTGCCAGCAGTTTCGGGGGAATACAGCCCCAGCATTTT.

The rearrangement uses TRBV6-2 or TRBV6-3 and TRBJ2-3; D is perhaps TRBD1 (6 bases). CDR1 and CDR2 (germline): MNHEY, SVGEGT. V shed 6 bases and J shed 6 bases, with 19 bases lying between them. The CDR3 contains 15 residues. This CDR3 reads CASRYTYRVEDTQYF. CDR3 nucleotide sequence: TGTGCCAGCAGATACACCTACAGGGTAGAGGATACGCAGTATTTT.